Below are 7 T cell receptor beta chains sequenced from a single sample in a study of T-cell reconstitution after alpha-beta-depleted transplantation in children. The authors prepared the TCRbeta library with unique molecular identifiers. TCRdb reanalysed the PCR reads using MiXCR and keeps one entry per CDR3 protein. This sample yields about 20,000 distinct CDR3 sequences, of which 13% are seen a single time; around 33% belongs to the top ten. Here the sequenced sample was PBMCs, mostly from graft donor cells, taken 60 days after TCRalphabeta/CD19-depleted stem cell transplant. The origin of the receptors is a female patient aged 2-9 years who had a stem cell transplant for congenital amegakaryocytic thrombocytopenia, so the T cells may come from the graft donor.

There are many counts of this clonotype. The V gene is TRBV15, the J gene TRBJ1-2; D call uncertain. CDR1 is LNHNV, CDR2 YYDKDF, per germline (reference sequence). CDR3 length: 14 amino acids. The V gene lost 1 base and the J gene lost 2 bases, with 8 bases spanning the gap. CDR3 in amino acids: CATSRARENYGYTF. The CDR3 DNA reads TGTGCCACCAGCAGAGCGCGGGAAAACTATGGCTACACCTTC.

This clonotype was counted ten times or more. The CDR3 sequence: CASSLALDTTYQETQYF. The CDR3 coding sequence is TGCGCCAGCAGCTTAGCACTCGACACGACGTACCAAGAGACCCAGTACTTC. V and J are TRBV5-1 and TRBJ2-5; D is unresolved. CDR1 and CDR2 from the germline V gene are SGHRS and YFSETQ. The CDR3 loop spans 17 amino acids. The ends were cut back, 2 bases at V and 0 bases at J, with 17 bases in the middle.

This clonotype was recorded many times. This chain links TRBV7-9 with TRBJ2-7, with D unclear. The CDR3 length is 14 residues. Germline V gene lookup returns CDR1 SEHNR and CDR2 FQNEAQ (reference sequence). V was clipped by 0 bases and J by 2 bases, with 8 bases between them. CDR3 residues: CASSLARPPYEQYF. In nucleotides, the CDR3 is TGTGCCAGCAGCTTAGCCAGGCCCCCCTACGAGCAGTACTTC.

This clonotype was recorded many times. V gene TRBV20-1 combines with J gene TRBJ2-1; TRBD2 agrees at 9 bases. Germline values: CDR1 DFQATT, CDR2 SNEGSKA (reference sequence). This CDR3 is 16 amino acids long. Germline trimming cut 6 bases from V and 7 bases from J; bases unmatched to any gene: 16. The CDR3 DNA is TGCAGTGCCACACCCCCCCTAGCGGGATATGAGAATGAGCAGTTCTTC. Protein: CSATPPLAGYENEQFF.

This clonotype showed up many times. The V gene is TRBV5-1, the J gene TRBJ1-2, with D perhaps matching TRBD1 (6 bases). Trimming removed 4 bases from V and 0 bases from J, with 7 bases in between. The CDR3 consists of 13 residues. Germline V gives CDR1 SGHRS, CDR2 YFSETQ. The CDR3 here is CASSGTPNYGYTF. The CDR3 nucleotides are TGCGCCAGCAGCGGGACACCTAACTATGGCTACACCTTC.

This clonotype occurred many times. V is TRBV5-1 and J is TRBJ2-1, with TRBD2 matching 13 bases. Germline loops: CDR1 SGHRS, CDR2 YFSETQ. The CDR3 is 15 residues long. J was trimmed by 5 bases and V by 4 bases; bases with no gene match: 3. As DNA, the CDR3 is TGCGCCAGCAGCCCCACTAGCGGGAGGGACAATGAGCAGTTCTTC. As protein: CASSPTSGRDNEQFF. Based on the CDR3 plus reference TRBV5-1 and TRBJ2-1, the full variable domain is KAGVTQTPRYLIKTRGQQVTLSCSPISGHRSVSWYQQTPGQGLQFLFEYFSETQRNKGNFPGRFSGRQFSNSRSEMNVSTLELGDSALYLCASSPTSGRDNEQFFGPGTRLTVL.

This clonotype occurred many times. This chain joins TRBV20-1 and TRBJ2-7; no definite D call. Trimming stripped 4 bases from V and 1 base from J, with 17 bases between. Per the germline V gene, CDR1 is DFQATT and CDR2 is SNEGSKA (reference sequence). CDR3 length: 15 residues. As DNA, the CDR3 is TGCAGTGCTAATCGAAGGACCGTCTTATCCTACGAGCAGTACTTC. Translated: CSANRRTVLSYEQYF.